This section outlines one T cell receptor (beta chain) sequence together with its context. Losses at the gene ends were 4 bases for V and 6 bases for J; bases not matched to a gene: 4. From germline, CDR1 is SGDLS and CDR2 YYNGEE. CDR3 length: 15 amino acids. This specimen belongs to a study of blood T cell repertoires in COVID-19. Across the whole study: There were acute and convalescent COVID-19 samples, and they came from the United States, Italy and Spain. Sources were T cells, B-cell-depleted T cells, or PBMCs; the material itself was cDNA or gDNA.

Study processing details: The authors estimated nucleated cell counts from reference gene primer amplification. Data came from immunoSEQ multiplex PCR; TCRdb stores just in-frame clones and leaves some out. For V, J and clone size, that table is used; D and trimming come from the DNA. The sample lists 50,000 to 55,000 clones, 80% to 90% occurring once. V usage is TRBV9 and J usage is TRBJ2-2, with 12 nucleotides matching TRBD1. The sequence was obtained from a man aged 55 to 70 with active COVID-19. What was sequenced was peripheral blood. The CDR3 loop is CASSPGQGAPGELFF. In nucleotides, the CDR3 is TGTGCCAGCAGCCCGGGACAGGGGGCCCCCGGGGAGCTGTTTTTT.